This T cell receptor beta chain is from a study of cytomegalovirus exposure and HLA in healthy donors. The study, taken as a whole, reports: V- and J-gene trimming of TCR beta was linked (in a later analysis) to a missense DCLRE1C variant. Cytomegalovirus association was listed for 150 or so TCR beta chains. With DRB1 most and HLA-C fewest, TCR association rates differed between HLA loci in a later analysis.

About this clone: The antigen is not known.

This CDR3 comprises 14 residues. CDR1 SQVTM and CDR2 ANQGSEA come from the germline V gene. V lost 5 bases and J lost 11; bases outside the gene matches: 13. Use of 60 Vbeta and 13 Jbeta primers characterized the PCR. Clones were read by immunoSEQ multiplex PCR, and TCRdb kept only the in-frame ones, dropping some. The sample comprises about 98,000 clones, around 77% of which are singletons, and roughly 9.6% rests with the top ten. This clonotype was obtained from a male donor in good health and CMV-seropositive. The J gene is TRBJ2-3, the V gene TRBV29-1, with TRBD2 matching over 10 bases. Sequencing was performed on PBMCs. Here the CDR3 DNA reads TGCAGCGTTAAAGCGGGGGGGAGCTCGGGTATGCAGTATTTT. This sequence encodes CSVKAGGSSGMQYF.